The sequence of this T cell receptor beta chain was determined in a study of cytomegalovirus exposure and HLA in healthy donors. The PCR had 60 Vbeta and 13 Jbeta primers. Sequencing used immunoSEQ multiplex PCR; TCRdb keeps in-frame clones, though not all of them. The table shows around 140,000 clones, with less than 80% occurring only once. The CDR3 is made up of 15 amino acids. The V segment lost 2 bases and the J segment 4 bases; nucleotides outside the gene matches: 5. Germline V gene sequence: CDR1 MNHEY, CDR2 SVGAGI. J is TRBJ2-3 and V is TRBV6-5; 8 bases line up with TRBD2. The sequencing input was PBMCs. This clonotype was obtained from a man in his forties or fifties in good health and CMV-seropositive. CDR3 nucleotides: TGTGCCAGCAGTTACAGGGGCGGGGGGCCAGATACGCAGTATTTT. Translation: CASSYRGGGPDTQYF.